This paragraph covers one T cell receptor beta chain sequence. What it binds is not known. Assay: immunoSEQ multiplex PCR; the TCRdb copy retains only in-frame clones and omits some. The sample has approximately 46,000 clones; about 70% are singletons. This entry comes from a study of cytotoxic CD8 clonotypes in ibrutinib-treated CLL. Regarding the study as a whole: Clonality measured at baseline exceeded age-matched healthy donors, tracking circulating CD8+ T-cell counts.

V dropped 1 base and J dropped 7 bases, with 10 bases sitting between them. The germline V gene has CDR1 GTSNPN and CDR2 SVGIG (reference sequence). The CDR3 spans 13 residues. The V gene is TRBV30, the J gene TRBJ2-2, with D possibly TRBD1 on 6 matching bases. The TCR comes from a human donor with chronic lymphocytic leukemia. The source material was PBMCs, sampled after 12 months of ibrutinib treatment. CDR3 region: CAWSANRDGELFF. CDR3 DNA: TGTGCCTGGAGTGCAAACAGGGACGGGGAGCTGTTTTTT.